These T cell receptor beta chains were read from a single sample in a study of cytomegalovirus exposure and HLA in healthy donors. This table comes from immunoSEQ multiplex PCR, and its TCRdb copy is limited to in-frame clones, with some not included. The table has 100,000 to 150,000 clones, roughly four fifths seen once; the top ten hold roughly 1.8%. Sequencing used PBMCs. These receptors were obtained from a man younger than 35 in good health and CMV-seronegative. The CDR3 runs from the conserved cysteine through the conserved F or W. The D gene is left open where the match is weak. Part of the rows lack a size; the others show once, few, many or a class for expanded clones.

j_call d_call v_call clone_size cdr3_nt cdr3_aa
TRBJ2-5 . TRBV9 . TGTGCCAGCAGCGGAGCAGGGGGGGAGACCCAGTACTTC CASSGAGGETQYF
TRBJ2-7 TRBD1 TRBV7-3 . TGTGCCAGCAGCATGACAGGGGGCTTTGGGGACGAGCAGTACTTC CASSMTGGFGDEQYF
TRBJ2-7 . TRBV6-1 . TGTGCCGGCCGGGGAGATCCGCCCGAGCAGTACTTC CAGRGDPPEQYF
TRBJ2-5 . TRBV21-1 once TGTGCCAGCAGCTTACTTCGGGGGGGGGAAGAGACCCAGTACTTC CASSLLRGGEETQYF
TRBJ1-2 . TRBV9 once TGTGCCAGCAGCGGCCGATATTGGGAGGGTCTTTTTTCTGGCTACACCTTC CASSGRYWEGLFSGYTF
TRBJ1-5 . TRBV28 . TGTGCCAGCAGTTTGAACAGTCCTGTGGGTCAGCCCCAGCATTTT CASSLNSPVGQPQHF
TRBJ1-6 TRBD1 TRBV6-1 . TGTGCCAGCAGGACAGGGGGAGCCTATAATTCACCCCTCCACTTT CASRTGGAYNSPLHF
TRBJ1-2 . TRBV11-2 . TGTGCCAGCAGCCCCATCCCGACAGGCGCAGCCTACTATGGCTACACCTTC CASSPIPTGAAYYGYTF
TRBJ2-7 TRBD1 TRBV27 . TGTGCCAGCAGTCTTACAGGGGAACTCTACGAGCAGTACTTC CASSLTGELYEQYF
TRBJ1-2 . TRBV5-4 few TGTGCCAGCAGCTTGAAAGGGACGGAGGGCTATGGCTACACCTTC CASSLKGTEGYGYTF
TRBJ1-3 TRBD1 TRBV9 . TGTGCCAGCAGCGCGTCCGGGACAGGAGGGGGAAACACCATATATTTT CASSASGTGGGNTIYF
TRBJ2-5 TRBD2 TRBV7-9 . TGTGCCAGCGGACTAGCGGGGGCTTGGGAGAAAGAGACCCAGTACTTC CASGLAGAWEKETQYF
TRBJ1-6 . TRBV5-1 . TGCGCCAGCAGCTTGGCCAACCAGGGGCTAGGAGATTCACCCCTCCACTTT CASSLANQGLGDSPLHF
TRBJ1-5 TRBD1 TRBV6-5 . TGTGCCAGCAGCCGAGACAGGGCTCAGCCCCAGCATTTT CASSRDRAQPQHF
TRBJ2-2 . TRBV2 . TGTGCCAGCAGTGAACAGGGCACGAACACCGGGGAGCTGTTTTTT CASSEQGTNTGELFF
TRBJ1-2 . TRBV6-1 few TGTGCCAGCGTACTGACAGGTGCGCGAGGCTACACCTTC CASVLTGARGYTF
TRBJ2-2 . TRBV9 . TGTGCCAGCAGCGTAGCTCGGGTAACCGGGGAGCTGTTTTTT CASSVARVTGELFF
TRBJ1-1 . TRBV25-1 . TGTGCCAGCAGTGAACCTGGAGGGGCCAGGACTGAAGCTTTCTTT CASSEPGGARTEAFF
TRBJ2-7 . TRBV6-6 . TGTGCCAGCACCAACACCTACGAGCAGTACTTC CASTNTYEQYF
TRBJ1-6 TRBD1 TRBV2 . TGTGCCAGCACTCCAAGGACAGGACATAATTCACCCCTCCACTTT CASTPRTGHNSPLHF
TRBJ2-7 . TRBV18 . TGTGCCAGCTCACCAAAGGATTCGGGGGAGCAGTACTTC CASSPKDSGEQYF
TRBJ1-1 . TRBV6-6 . TGTGCCAGCACCTTGGACAAGAACACTGAAGCTTTCTTT CASTLDKNTEAFF
TRBJ2-7 TRBD1 TRBV9 . TGTGCCAGCAGCCCGAGCCGGGACAGGGCTTACGAGCAGTACTTC CASSPSRDRAYEQYF
TRBJ2-2 . TRBV6-5 . TGTGCCAGCAAGTTAGACGGGGGTACGGTCGGGGAGCTGTTTTTT CASKLDGGTVGELFF
TRBJ2-3 TRBD2 TRBV4-2 once TGTGCCATCAGCCAAGAATTAGCGGGGGGGGCAGATACGCAGTATTTT CAISQELAGGADTQYF
TRBJ2-2 TRBD1 TRBV6-5 . TGTGCCAGCAGCCACAGGGGAGCCGGGGAGCTGTTTTTT CASSHRGAGELFF
TRBJ1-2 . TRBV5-1 . TGCGCCAGCAGCTTGGCCCCTGAAGAGGTTTTACGTGGCTACACCTTC CASSLAPEEVLRGYTF
TRBJ2-2 TRBD1 TRBV5-4 . TGTGCCAGCAGCCTCTGGACAGGGCTTACCGGGGAGCTGTTTTTT CASSLWTGLTGELFF
TRBJ2-5 TRBD1 TRBV9 few TGTGCCAGCAGCACTTCAATGGGACAGCAAGAGACCCAGTACTTC CASSTSMGQQETQYF
TRBJ1-1 . TRBV5-5 . TGTGCCAGCAGCCCGGCAGAGGCTCGGAACACTGAAGCTTTCTTT CASSPAEARNTEAFF
TRBJ2-7 . TRBV9 once TGTGCCAGCAGCCCAGGGGGTAGCGGCCACGAGCAGTACTTC CASSPGGSGHEQYF
TRBJ2-3 . TRBV27 . TGTGCCAGCAGTTACGCGGCGGGGACAGATACGCAGTATTTT CASSYAAGTDTQYF
TRBJ1-1 . TRBV6-5 . TGTGCCAGCAGTTACTCGAGAGGGAGGAACACTGAAGCTTTCTTT CASSYSRGRNTEAFF
TRBJ1-5 . TRBV12-5 few TGTGCTAGTGGTTTGCTGGGGGGGGGTAGCAATCAGCCCCAGCATTTT CASGLLGGGSNQPQHF
TRBJ2-1 TRBD2 TRBV6-1 . TGTGCCAGCAGCAAACCGGGACTAGCGGGGGGCGAGCAGTTCTTC CASSKPGLAGGEQFF
TRBJ2-2 TRBD2 TRBV6-6 . TGTGCCAGCAGTCCTCTAGCGGGGCTCACCGGGGAGCTGTTTTTT CASSPLAGLTGELFF
TRBJ2-3 TRBD1 TRBV19 . TGTGCCAGTAGTACGACAGGGGCGGATACGCAGTATTTT CASSTTGADTQYF
TRBJ2-3 TRBD2 TRBV7-2 . TGTGCCAGCAGCTTAGGTAGCGGGGAAGCAGATACGCAGTATTTT CASSLGSGEADTQYF
TRBJ1-1 TRBD1 TRBV7-2 . TGTGCCAGCAGCTTATTAACAGGGGGGGGCACTGAAGCTTTCTTT CASSLLTGGGTEAFF
TRBJ2-5 . TRBV13 . TGTGCCAGCAGCTTAGATGGCAGTGGGCTTCGGGGAGAGACCCAGTACTTC CASSLDGSGLRGETQYF
TRBJ1-2 . TRBV7-9 . TGTGCCAGCAGCCCCCTCTTACCTCGGGGCTACACCTTC CASSPLLPRGYTF
TRBJ1-5 . TRBV4-1 few TGCGCCAGCAGCCAAGTCCCTCACCCACAGTCCCCGGAGCCCCAGCATTTT CASSQVPHPQSPEPQHF
TRBJ1-6 TRBD1 TRBV9 . TGTGCCAGCAGCAGAGGCGGGACAGATAATTCACCCCTCCACTTT CASSRGGTDNSPLHF
TRBJ2-5 TRBD2 TRBV11-2 . TGTGCCAGCAGCTCCCTTGCCTCACTAGCGGGGCAAGAGACCCAGTACTTC CASSSLASLAGQETQYF
TRBJ2-1 TRBD2 TRBV6-6 . TGTGCCAGCGGAGATAGCGGGGGCACCTCCTACAATGAGCAGTTCTTC CASGDSGGTSYNEQFF
TRBJ1-2 . TRBV7-9 . TGTGCCAGCAGCCCTTCCGGGGGGAATTTAAATGGCTACACCTTC CASSPSGGNLNGYTF
TRBJ2-2 . TRBV19 . TGTGCCAGTAGTACTGGGAGAGGCACCGGGGAGCTGTTTTTT CASSTGRGTGELFF
TRBJ2-2 . TRBV5-4 . TGTGCCAGCAGCTTGAATGGGGCCGGGAACACCGGGGAGCTGTTTTTT CASSLNGAGNTGELFF
TRBJ2-1 TRBD2 TRBV19 . TGTGCCAGTATGCTAGCGGGGGGGCTTCATGAGCAGTTCTTC CASMLAGGLHEQFF